The present entry profiles one T cell receptor (beta chain) with its context. Antigen: not known. V lost 5 bases to trimming and J lost 1 base, with 8 bases between them. The V gene's germline CDR1 is SGHAT and CDR2 FQDESV (reference sequence). CDR3 length equals 13 residues. The data stem from a study of cytomegalovirus exposure and HLA in healthy donors. Regarding the study as a whole: An analysis that was carried out later associated about 17,000 TCR beta sequences with HLA alleles at 0.05 false discovery rate. Sequencing artifact likely explains a cluster of highly shared sequence variants.

The primer mix had 60 Vbeta and 13 Jbeta primers. Generated by immunoSEQ multiplex PCR, the TCRdb table keeps only in-frame clones and is missing some. The data hold 150,000 to 200,000 clones, with around four fifths observed a single time. The origin of this receptor is a female donor in good health and CMV-seronegative. Sequenced: PBMCs. The V call is TRBV11-1, the J call TRBJ1-1, with D possibly being TRBD1 (6 bases). CDR3 protein: CASSADRNTEAFF. The CDR3 DNA is TGTGCCAGCAGCGCGGACAGGAACACTGAAGCTTTCTTT.